This TCR beta chain originates from a study of cytomegalovirus exposure and HLA in healthy donors. General study points: For TCR beta chains, V- and J-gene trimming was later linked to a missense DCLRE1C variant. The study labeled 164 TCR beta chains cytomegalovirus-associated.

This clone was seen only a few times. Its antigen is undetermined. Trimming shortened V by 5 bases and J by 2 bases, and 13 bases separated the two germline ends. The CDR3 runs to 14 residues. CDR1 is SEHNR and CDR2 is FQNEAQ in the germline V gene (reference sequence). The PCR employed 60 Vbeta primers together with 13 Jbeta primers. Study processing details: Later analysis identified approximately 88 million unique TCR beta chains, 9 million to 12 million shared. Clones were sequenced by immunoSEQ multiplex PCR, and TCRdb holds only the in-frame ones, with some missing. V and J calls and clone size are given by that table; D and trimming were obtained from the DNA. The repertoire holds fewer than 150,000 clones, with over 70% as singletons.

The origin of this receptor is a male donor in good health and CMV-seronegative. J is TRBJ2-7 and V is TRBV7-9; D remains unclear. Specimen: PBMCs. CDR3 DNA: TGTGCCAGCAGCGGCCCCGTCCTGACCTACGAGCAGTACTTC. The encoded protein is CASSGPVLTYEQYF.